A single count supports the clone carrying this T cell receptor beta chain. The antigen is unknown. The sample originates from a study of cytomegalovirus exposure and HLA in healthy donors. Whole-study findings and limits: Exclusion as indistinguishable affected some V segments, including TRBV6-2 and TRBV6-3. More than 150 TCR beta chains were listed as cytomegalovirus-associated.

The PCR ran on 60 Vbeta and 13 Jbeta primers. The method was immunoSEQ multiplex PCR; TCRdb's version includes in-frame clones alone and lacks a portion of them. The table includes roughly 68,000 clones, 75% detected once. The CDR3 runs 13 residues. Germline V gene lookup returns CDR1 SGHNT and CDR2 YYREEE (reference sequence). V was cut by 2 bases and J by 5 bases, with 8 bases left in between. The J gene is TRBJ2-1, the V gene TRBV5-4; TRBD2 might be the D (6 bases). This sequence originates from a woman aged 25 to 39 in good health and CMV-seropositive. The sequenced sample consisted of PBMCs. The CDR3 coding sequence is TGTGCCAGCAGCTTCACTAGCAACAATGAGCAGTTCTTC. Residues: CASSFTSNNEQFF.